These 6 T cell receptor beta chains were sequenced from one sample in a study of T cells in Graves' hyperthyroidism and ophthalmopathy. Template material for amplifying TCR beta CDR3 regions consisted of RNA transcripts. The HTBI primer set was used in a first-round RT-PCR of the TCR CDR3. TCRdb reprocessed the multiplex PCR reads with MiXCR, giving one entry per CDR3 protein. The sample has about 580,000 distinct CDR3 sequences; about 14% are singletons. Sequencing was performed on blood. These receptors all stem from a woman aged 25-40 years with Graves' hyperthyroidism that later progressed to Graves' ophthalmopathy.

This clonotype was detected many times. The chain is built from TRBV19 and TRBJ1-1; 10 bases are a match to TRBD1. The length of the CDR3 is 14 residues. V gave up 5 bases and J gave up 4 bases; unmatched junction bases: 4. Germline V lookup: CDR1 LNHDA, CDR2 SQIVND (reference sequence). The CDR3 protein is CASSGTGVGTEAFF. The CDR3 region has the DNA TGTGCCAGTAGTGGGACAGGGGTTGGCACTGAAGCTTTCTTT.

The V gene is TRBV24-1, the J gene TRBJ1-4, with 7 nucleotides matching TRBD1. V lost 5 bases, J lost 3 bases, and 8 bases stayed unmatched. The germline V gene encodes CDR1 KGHDR and CDR2 SFDVKD. This CDR3 comprises 16 residues. DNA for the CDR3: TGTGCCACCAGTGGCCGAGACAGGGATGCTAATGAAAAACTGTTTTTT. It yields the protein CATSGRDRDANEKLFF.

As concerns this clonotype: Mismatch with germline at one junction end may stem from a read error. V usage is TRBV2 and J usage is TRBJ2-1; no clear D gene. This CDR3 has 12 amino acids. Germline CDR1 is SNHLY and CDR2 is FYNNEI. This chain's CDR3 is CASTESYNEQFF. The CDR3 bases are TGTGCCAGCACTGAATCCTACAATGAGCAGTTCTTC.

This clonotype was seen only a few times. This sequence joins TRBV18 and TRBJ1-1, with D possibly being TRBD1 (6 bases). This CDR3 contains 15 residues. Trimming took off 3 bases at V and 1 base at J, with 12 bases between the two ends. Germline V gene lookup returns CDR1 KGHSH and CDR2 LQKENI. The DNA for the CDR3 is TGTGCCAGCTCACCTACCACAGGGAAGAACACTGAAGCTTTCTTT. Translation gives CASSPTTGKNTEAFF.

This clonotype was picked up many times. This rearrangement joins TRBV28 to TRBJ2-2; 8 bases map to TRBD1. This CDR3 comprises 15 residues. CDR1 and CDR2 from the germline V gene are MDHEN and SYDVKM. V gave up 7 bases and J gave up 7 bases; unmatched junction bases: 11. CDR3 nucleotide sequence: TGTGCCAGCAATCCCGGGACAGGCCAAGGCGGGGAGCTGTTTTTT. This gives the protein CASNPGTGQGGELFF.

The chain joins TRBV19 to TRBJ2-7, with D unresolved. With 1 base removed from V and 1 base from J, the gap between germline ends came to 11 bases. This CDR3 is 15 amino acids long. CDR1 and CDR2 (germline): LNHDA, SQIVND (reference sequence). CDR3 loop: CASSIGADLSYEQYF. As DNA, the CDR3 is TGTGCCAGTAGTATAGGGGCAGATCTTTCCTACGAGCAGTACTTC.